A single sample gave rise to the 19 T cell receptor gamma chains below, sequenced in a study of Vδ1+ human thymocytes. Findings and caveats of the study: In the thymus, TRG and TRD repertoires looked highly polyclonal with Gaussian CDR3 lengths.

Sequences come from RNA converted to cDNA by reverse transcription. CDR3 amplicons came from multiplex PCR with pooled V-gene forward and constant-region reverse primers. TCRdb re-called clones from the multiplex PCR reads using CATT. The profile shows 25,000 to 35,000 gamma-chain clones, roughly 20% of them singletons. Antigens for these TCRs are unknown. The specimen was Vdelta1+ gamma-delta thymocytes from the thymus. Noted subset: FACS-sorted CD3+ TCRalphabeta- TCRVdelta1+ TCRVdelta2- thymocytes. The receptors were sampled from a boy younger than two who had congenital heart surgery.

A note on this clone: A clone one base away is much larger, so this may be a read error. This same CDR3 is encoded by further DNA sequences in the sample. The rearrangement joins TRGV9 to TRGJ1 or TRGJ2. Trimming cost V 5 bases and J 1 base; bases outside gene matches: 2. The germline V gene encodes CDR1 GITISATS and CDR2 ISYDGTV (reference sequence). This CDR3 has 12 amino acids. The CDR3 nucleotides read TGTGCCTTGTGGGGAAATTATTATAAGAAACTCTTT. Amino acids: CALWGNYYKKLF.

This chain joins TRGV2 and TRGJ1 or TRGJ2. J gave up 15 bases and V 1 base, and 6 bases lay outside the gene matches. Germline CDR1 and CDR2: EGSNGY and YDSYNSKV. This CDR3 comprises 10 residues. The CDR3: CATWDGPVLF. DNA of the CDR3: TGTGCCACCTGGGACGGCCCTGTACTCTTT.

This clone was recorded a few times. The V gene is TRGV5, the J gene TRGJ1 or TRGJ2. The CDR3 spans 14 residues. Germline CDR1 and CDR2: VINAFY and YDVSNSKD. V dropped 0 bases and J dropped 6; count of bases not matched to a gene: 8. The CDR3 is CATWDRRSGYKKLF. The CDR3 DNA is TGTGCCACCTGGGACAGGCGGAGCGGTTATAAGAAACTCTTT.

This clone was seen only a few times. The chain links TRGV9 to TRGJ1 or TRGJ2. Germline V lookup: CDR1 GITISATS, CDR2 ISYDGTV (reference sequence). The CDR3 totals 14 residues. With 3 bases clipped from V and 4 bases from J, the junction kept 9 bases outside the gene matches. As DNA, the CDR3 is TGTGCCTTGTGGGAGTTCTCCGAATATTATAAGAAACTCTTT. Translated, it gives CALWEFSEYYKKLF.

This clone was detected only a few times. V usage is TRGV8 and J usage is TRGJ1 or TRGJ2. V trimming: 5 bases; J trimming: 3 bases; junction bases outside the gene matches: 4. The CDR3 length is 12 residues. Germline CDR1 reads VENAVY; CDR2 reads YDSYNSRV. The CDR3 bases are TGTGCCACCTGGGGCATTTATTATAAGAAACTCTTT. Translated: CATWGIYYKKLF.

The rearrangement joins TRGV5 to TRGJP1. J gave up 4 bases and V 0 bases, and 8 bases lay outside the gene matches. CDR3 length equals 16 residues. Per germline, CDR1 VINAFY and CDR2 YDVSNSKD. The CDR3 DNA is TGTGCCACCTGGGACAGGCGGTCGGGCACTGGTTGGTTCAAGATATTT. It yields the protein CATWDRRSGTGWFKIF.

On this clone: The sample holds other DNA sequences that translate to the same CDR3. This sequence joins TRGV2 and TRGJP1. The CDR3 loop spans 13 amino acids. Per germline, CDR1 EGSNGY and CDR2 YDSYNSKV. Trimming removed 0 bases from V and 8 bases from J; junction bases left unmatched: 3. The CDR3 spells CATWDGPGWFKIF. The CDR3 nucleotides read TGTGCCACCTGGGACGGGCCCGGTTGGTTCAAGATATTT.

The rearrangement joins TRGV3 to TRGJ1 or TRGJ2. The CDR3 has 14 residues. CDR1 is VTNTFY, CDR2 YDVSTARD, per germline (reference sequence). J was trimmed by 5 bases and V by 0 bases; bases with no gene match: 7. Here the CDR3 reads CATWDRRKDYKKLF. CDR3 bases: TGTGCCACCTGGGACAGGCGCAAGGATTATAAGAAACTCTTT.

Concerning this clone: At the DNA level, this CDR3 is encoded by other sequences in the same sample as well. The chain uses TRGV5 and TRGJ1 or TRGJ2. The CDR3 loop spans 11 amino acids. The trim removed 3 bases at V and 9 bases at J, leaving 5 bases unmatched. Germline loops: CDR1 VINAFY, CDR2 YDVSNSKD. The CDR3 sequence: CATWDRLKKLF. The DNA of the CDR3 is TGTGCCACCTGGGACCGACTTAAGAAACTCTTT.

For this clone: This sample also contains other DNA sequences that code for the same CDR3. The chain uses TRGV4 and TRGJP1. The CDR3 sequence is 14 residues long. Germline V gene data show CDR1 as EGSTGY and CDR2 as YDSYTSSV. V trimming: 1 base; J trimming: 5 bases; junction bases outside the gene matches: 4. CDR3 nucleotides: TGTGCCACCTGGGATGGATCTACTGGTTGGTTCAAGATATTT. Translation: CATWDGSTGWFKIF.

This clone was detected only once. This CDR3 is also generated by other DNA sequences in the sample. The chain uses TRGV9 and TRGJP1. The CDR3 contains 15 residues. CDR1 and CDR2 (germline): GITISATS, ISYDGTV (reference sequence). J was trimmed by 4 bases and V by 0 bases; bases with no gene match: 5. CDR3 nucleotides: TGTGCCTTGTGGGAGGTGCGGGTCACTGGTTGGTTCAAGATATTT. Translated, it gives CALWEVRVTGWFKIF.

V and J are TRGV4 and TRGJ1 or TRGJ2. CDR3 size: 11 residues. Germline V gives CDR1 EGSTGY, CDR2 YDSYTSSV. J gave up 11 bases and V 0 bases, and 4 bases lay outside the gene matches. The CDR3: CATWDGHQKLF. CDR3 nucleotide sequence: TGTGCCACCTGGGATGGGCATCAGAAACTCTTT.

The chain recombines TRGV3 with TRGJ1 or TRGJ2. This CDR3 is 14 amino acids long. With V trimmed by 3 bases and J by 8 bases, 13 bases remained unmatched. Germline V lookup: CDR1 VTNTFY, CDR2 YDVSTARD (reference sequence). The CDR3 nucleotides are TGTGCCACCTGGGACGGGCGAAATCATAATAAGAAACTCTTT. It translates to CATWDGRNHNKKLF.

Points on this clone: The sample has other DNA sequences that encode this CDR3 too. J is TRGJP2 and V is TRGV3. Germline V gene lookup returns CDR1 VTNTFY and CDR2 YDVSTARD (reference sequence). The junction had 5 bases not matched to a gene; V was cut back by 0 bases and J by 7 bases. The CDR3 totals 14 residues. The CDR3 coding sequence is TGTGCCACCTGGGACAGGCGAGATGATTGGATCAAGACGTTT. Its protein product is CATWDRRDDWIKTF.

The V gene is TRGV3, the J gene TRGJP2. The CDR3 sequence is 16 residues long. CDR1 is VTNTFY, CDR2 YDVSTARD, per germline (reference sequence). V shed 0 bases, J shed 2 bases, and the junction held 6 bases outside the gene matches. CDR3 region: CATWDRHYSSDWIKTF. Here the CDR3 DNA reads TGTGCCACCTGGGACAGGCATTACAGTAGTGATTGGATCAAGACGTTT.

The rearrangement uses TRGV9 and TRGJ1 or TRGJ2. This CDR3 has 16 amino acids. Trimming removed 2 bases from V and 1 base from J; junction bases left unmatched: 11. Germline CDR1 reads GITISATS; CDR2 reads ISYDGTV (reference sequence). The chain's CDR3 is CALWEASHPNYYKKLF. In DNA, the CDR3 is TGTGCCTTGTGGGAGGCCTCCCACCCAAATTATTATAAGAAACTCTTT.

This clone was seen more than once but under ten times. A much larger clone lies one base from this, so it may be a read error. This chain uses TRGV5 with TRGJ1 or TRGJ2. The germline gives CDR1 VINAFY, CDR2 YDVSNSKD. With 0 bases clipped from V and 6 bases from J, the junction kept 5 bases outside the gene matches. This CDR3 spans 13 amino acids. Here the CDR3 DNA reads TGTGCCACCTGGGACAGGCTTTGTTATAAGAAACTCTTT. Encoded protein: CATWDRLCYKKLF.

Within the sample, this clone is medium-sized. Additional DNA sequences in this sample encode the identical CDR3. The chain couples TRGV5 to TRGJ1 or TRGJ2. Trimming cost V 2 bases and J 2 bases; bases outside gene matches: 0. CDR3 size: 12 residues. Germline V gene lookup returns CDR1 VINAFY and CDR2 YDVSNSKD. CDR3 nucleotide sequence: TGTGCCACCTGGGACAATTATTATAAGAAACTCTTT. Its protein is CATWDNYYKKLF.

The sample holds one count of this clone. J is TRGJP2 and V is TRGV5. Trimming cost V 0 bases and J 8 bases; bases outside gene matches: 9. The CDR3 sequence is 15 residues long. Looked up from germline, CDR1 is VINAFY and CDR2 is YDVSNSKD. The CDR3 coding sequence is TGTGCCACCTGGGACAGGCGGGGTTGGGATTGGATCAAGACGTTT. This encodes CATWDRRGWDWIKTF.